Shown below are 20 T cell receptor beta chains from a single sample sequenced in a study of OX40 agonist ivuxolimab in advanced cancers. Here immunoSEQ multiplex PCR was the method, and the copy in TCRdb shows in-frame clones only, minus some. The data show roughly 90,000 clones, 70% to 90% seen once. Source: CD4+ or CD8+ T cells sorted from blood, taken in a trial of the OX40 agonist ivuxolimab. All receptors come from an adult with an advanced solid tumor such as melanoma, head and neck, liver or kidney cancer.

The chain couples TRBV14 to TRBJ1-5; no firm D call. CDR1 and CDR2 (germline): SGHDN, FVKESK. Between the trimmed V and J ends, which lost 4 bases and 0 bases, there was a span of 13 bases. The CDR3 is 16 residues long. The CDR3 region has the DNA TGTGCCAGCAGCCCTCCTACGGATTATAGCAATCAGCCCCAGCATTTT. It yields the protein CASSPPTDYSNQPQHF. The variable domain in full, with the rest retrieved from reference TRBV14 and TRBJ1-5, is EAGVTQFPSHSVIEKGQTVTLRCDPISGHDNLYWYRRVMGKEIKFLLHFVKESKQDESGMPNNRFLAERTGGTYSTLKVQPAELEDSGVYFCASSPPTDYSNQPQHFGDGTRLSIL.

J is TRBJ1-5 and V is TRBV19; D is unresolved. Trimming cost V 8 bases and J 1 base, with 9 bases left between them. The CDR3 has 13 residues. CDR1 and CDR2 (germline): LNHDA, SQIVND (reference sequence). CDR3: CASSTDSNQPQHF. CDR3 DNA: TGTGCCAGTTCGACGGACAGCAATCAGCCCCAGCATTTT.

The rearrangement joins TRBV10-3 to TRBJ1-1, with D perhaps matching TRBD1 (6 bases). V was cut by 11 bases and J by 4 bases, with 14 bases left in between. The CDR3 runs to 12 residues. Germline V gives CDR1 ENHRY, CDR2 SYGVKD. DNA of the CDR3: TGTGCCGCAAACAGGGAGGGCACTGAAGCTTTCTTT. Translated, it gives CAANREGTEAFF.

The J gene is TRBJ2-2, the V gene TRBV5-1; no clear D gene. The CDR3 runs 13 residues. In germline, CDR1 is SGHRS, CDR2 YFSETQ. Trimming left V 0 bases short and J 6 bases short, with 6 bases between. This CDR3 reads CASSLDASGELFF. The CDR3 DNA is TGCGCCAGCAGCTTGGACGCATCCGGGGAGCTGTTTTTT.

In its sample, this clone was seen a few times. V gene TRBV5-1 combines with J gene TRBJ2-2; 10 bases fit TRBD1. The V segment lost 3 bases and the J segment 1 base; nucleotides outside the gene matches: 3. The CDR3 has 16 amino acids. The germline V gene has CDR1 SGHRS and CDR2 YFSETQ. The CDR3 protein is CASSSGTGVNTGELFF. DNA for the CDR3: TGCGCCAGCAGCTCTGGGACAGGGGTGAACACCGGGGAGCTGTTTTTT.

The genes are TRBV7-2 and TRBJ2-5; 9 bases match TRBD1. The assigned J gene may be wrong: the sequence end matches TRBJ2-7 better. CDR3 length: 15 amino acids. CDR1 SGHTA and CDR2 FQGNSA come from the germline V gene. CDR3 amino acids: CASSLVPGQGYEQYF. As DNA, the CDR3 is TGTGCCAGCAGCTTAGTCCCGGGACAGGGCTACGAGCAGTACTTC.

This clone was seen many times. The chain links TRBV7-2 to TRBJ1-1, with D perhaps matching TRBD1 (6 bases). The germline CDR1 and CDR2 sequences are SGHTA and FQGNSA. V was trimmed by 5 bases and J by 1 base, leaving 11 bases between them. CDR3 length equals 14 residues. The CDR3 spells CASSRDRTNTEAFF. The DNA for the CDR3 is TGTGCCAGCAGCCGCGACAGGACGAACACTGAAGCTTTCTTT.

J is TRBJ1-4 and V is TRBV5-4; perhaps TRBD1 as D (5 bases). The V end was cut by 9 bases, the J end by 4 bases, with 16 bases between. The length of the CDR3 is 14 residues. CDR1 and CDR2 from the germline V gene are SGHNT and YYREEE (reference sequence). The CDR3 DNA follows: TGTGCCACCGCCGGGGCCGGAGGTAATGAAAAACTGTTTTTT. It encodes CATAGAGGNEKLFF.

The rearrangement links TRBV7-8 to TRBJ1-2; D might be TRBD1 (5 bases). The CDR3 is made up of 15 amino acids. Germline assignment: CDR1 SGHVS and CDR2 FQNEAQ. The V gene lost 5 bases and the J gene lost 6 bases, with 19 bases spanning the gap. The CDR3 sequence: CASSLTQGIGNGYTF. In nucleotides, the CDR3 is TGTGCCAGCAGCCTAACCCAGGGCATTGGGAATGGCTACACCTTC.

This clone was detected only once. The chain is built from TRBV7-2 and TRBJ2-4; 11 positions agree with TRBD2. CDR3 length equals 17 residues. CDR1 and CDR2 from the germline V gene are SGHTA and FQGNSA. J was trimmed by 1 base and V by 5 bases; bases with no gene match: 7. CDR3 nucleotide sequence: TGTGCCAGCAGCCTAGAACCTAGCGGGGGGGCCAAAAACATTCAGTACTTC. Translating it yields CASSLEPSGGAKNIQYF.

The genes are TRBV2 and TRBJ2-1, with a possible D match to TRBD2 (6 bases). The V end lost 6 bases, the J end lost 3 bases, and 18 bases lay between the germline ends. Germline values: CDR1 SNHLY, CDR2 FYNNEI. The CDR3 loop spans 16 amino acids. The CDR3 region has the DNA TGTGCCAGCAGCGACTACCGGGACTCTTTCTACAATGAGCAGTTCTTC. This gives the protein CASSDYRDSFYNEQFF.

For the CDR3, the DNA is TGTGCCAGCAGTTCTGGACTAGCGGGGGGGCAAGAGACCCAGTACTTC. Translated, it gives CASSSGLAGGQETQYF. The V and J genes are TRBV11-3 and TRBJ2-5, with 15 bases that match TRBD2. The CDR3 has 16 amino acids. CDR1 is SGHNT and CDR2 is YENEEA in the germline V gene. J lost 2 bases, V lost 6 bases, and 4 bases had no gene match.

The chain links TRBV5-5 to TRBJ1-3; D uncertain. The germline V gene encodes CDR1 SGHKS and CDR2 YYEKEE (reference sequence). The CDR3 sequence is 15 residues long. Trimming cost V 2 bases and J 0 bases, with 9 bases left between them. CDR3: CASSFMSDSGNTIYF. The CDR3 nucleotides are TGTGCCAGCAGCTTTATGTCTGACTCTGGAAACACCATATATTTT.

This rearrangement joins TRBV6-6 to TRBJ1-1; unclear D gene. V was shortened by 0 bases and J by 2 bases, with 10 bases between the two germline ends. Germline V lookup: CDR1 MNHNY, CDR2 SVGAGI (reference sequence). This CDR3 contains 15 residues. CDR3: CASSYSILGNTEAFF. The DNA for the CDR3 is TGTGCCAGCAGTTACTCGATTTTGGGAAACACTGAAGCTTTCTTT.

The gene calls are TRBV4-3 and TRBJ1-5; no clear D. V lost 0 bases and J 5 bases, leaving 11 bases between the germline ends. Germline CDR1 and CDR2: LGHNA and YSLEER. CDR3 length equals 15 residues. Here the CDR3 DNA reads TGCGCCAGCAGCCAAGATGTCACAGTTTATCAGCCCCAGCATTTT. It codes for CASSQDVTVYQPQHF.

This rearrangement joins TRBV18 to TRBJ1-4; 7 nucleotides agree with TRBD1. The CDR3 sequence is 15 residues long. CDR1 is KGHSH, CDR2 LQKENI, per germline. V shed 2 bases and J 8 bases; nucleotides not matched to a gene: 8. For the CDR3, the DNA is TGTGCCAGCTCACCATATCAGGGGGTCGGAGAAAAACTGTTTTTT. The encoded protein is CASSPYQGVGEKLFF.

This clone was recorded once. The chain uses TRBV10-3 and TRBJ1-3, with TRBD1 identical over 8 bases. The CDR3 totals 15 residues. The germline V gene encodes CDR1 ENHRY and CDR2 SYGVKD. The ends lost 10 bases at V and 0 bases at J; junction bases unmatched: 8. Here the CDR3 reads CAKRTGLSSGNTIYF. CDR3 in DNA: TGTGCCAAACGGACAGGGCTTTCCTCTGGAAACACCATATATTTT.

The rearrangement uses TRBV18 and TRBJ2-7; TRBD1 agrees at 10 bases. The CDR3 contains 15 residues. The V and J ends lost 3 bases and 1 base, in that order; junction bases with no gene match: 3. CDR1 is KGHSH and CDR2 is LQKENI in the germline V gene. CDR3 sequence reads: CASSPPGQGSYEQYF. The CDR3, as DNA: TGTGCCAGCTCACCTCCGGGACAGGGGTCCTACGAGCAGTACTTC.

V and J are TRBV18 and TRBJ1-2, with 7 bases matching TRBD1. Germline CDR1 and CDR2: KGHSH and LQKENI. V was pared by 4 bases and J by 4 bases, with 15 bases of the junction left unmatched. There are 17 residues in the CDR3. The CDR3 here is CASSLLQRQGLGYGYTF. Here the CDR3 DNA reads TGTGCCAGCTCACTCCTCCAACGACAGGGACTAGGCTATGGCTACACCTTC.

The genes are TRBV6-5 and TRBJ2-7; D might be TRBD1 or TRBD2, each matching 6 bases. The length of the CDR3 is 13 residues. CDR1 and CDR2 from the germline V gene are MNHEY and SVGAGI. V was cut by 5 bases and J by 3 bases, with 11 bases left in between. The CDR3 DNA reads TGTGCCAGCAGTCAGGGGACTTACTACGAGCAGTACTTC. Translation: CASSQGTYYEQYF.